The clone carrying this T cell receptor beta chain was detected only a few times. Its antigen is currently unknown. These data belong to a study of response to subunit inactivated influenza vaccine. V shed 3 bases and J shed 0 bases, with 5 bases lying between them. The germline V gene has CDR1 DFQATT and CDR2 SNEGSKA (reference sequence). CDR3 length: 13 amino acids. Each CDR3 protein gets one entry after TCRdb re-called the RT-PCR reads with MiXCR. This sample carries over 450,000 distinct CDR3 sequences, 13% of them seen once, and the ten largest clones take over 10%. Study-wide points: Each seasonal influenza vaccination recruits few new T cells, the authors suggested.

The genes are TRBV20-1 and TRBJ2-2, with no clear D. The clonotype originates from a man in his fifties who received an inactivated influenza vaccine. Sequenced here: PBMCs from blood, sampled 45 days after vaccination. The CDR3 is CSASKANTGELFF. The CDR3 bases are TGCAGTGCTAGTAAGGCGAACACCGGGGAGCTGTTTTTT.